This TCR beta chain was captured by sequencing in a study of T cell responses to AZD1222 COVID-19 vaccine. Per germline, CDR1 MNHNS and CDR2 SASEGT. The CDR3 has 16 amino acids. Unmatched junction bases numbered 8, after V lost 3 bases and J lost 9 bases. Clones were sequenced by immunoSEQ multiplex PCR, and TCRdb holds only the in-frame ones, with some missing. The sample shows over 150,000 clones, 92% of them seen only once. The sequencing here drew on peripheral blood, taken on day 0 of AZD1222 vaccination. The gene calls are TRBV6-1 and TRBJ2-1, with TRBD2 matching over 13 bases. This TCR derives from an adult in good health. The CDR3 nucleotides read TGTGCCAGCAGTGACCGGACTAGCGGGGGTGGACCTGAGCAGTTCTTC. Translating gives CASSDRTSGGGPEQFF.